This T cell receptor beta chain appears in the sequencing data of a study of shared clonotypes between healthy human individuals. Clones were sequenced by immunoSEQ multiplex PCR, and TCRdb holds only the in-frame ones, with some missing. Here the sample spans 2 million to 2.5 million clones, 80% to 95% being singletons. Per the germline V gene, CDR1 is SGHRS and CDR2 is YFSETQ. Trimming took 0 bases from V and 6 from J, leaving 6 bases between them. This CDR3 contains 13 residues. The chain joins TRBV5-1 to TRBJ1-4; D is unclear. The sequence was collected from a man younger than 35 in good health. Some clones in this sample may be carry-over from other donors' samples. Material for sequencing was naive CD4+ T cells from PBMCs. Noted subset: CD45RA+ positively selected. The CDR3 spells CASSLGWDEKLFF. The DNA for the CDR3 is TGCGCCAGCAGCTTGGGGTGGGATGAAAAACTGTTTTTT. Full variable domain (missing parts from reference TRBV5-1 and TRBJ1-4): KAGVTQTPRYLIKTRGQQVTLSCSPISGHRSVSWYQQTPGQGLQFLFEYFSETQRNKGNFPGRFSGRQFSNSRSEMNVSTLELGDSALYLCASSLGWDEKLFFGSGTQLSVL.